This T cell receptor (beta chain) was captured in a study of Ad26.COV2.S vaccination and SARS-CoV-2 variants. CDR1 is WNHNN, CDR2 SYGVQD, per germline (reference sequence). The V gene lost 0 bases and the J gene lost 2 bases, with 5 bases spanning the gap. The CDR3 contains 15 residues. The table came from immunoSEQ multiplex PCR; TCRdb's copy has only in-frame clones and leaves some out. Seen here are roughly 390,000 clones, more than 85% observed once, and the top ten hold 3% to 3.5%. This clone has more than one count but fewer than ten. What it binds is not known. Stated treatment: about 20 received Ad26.COV2.S at low or high dose, single or two shots; about five received placebo; per-sample allocation not given. The study sampled participants on day 63 after the first vaccine or placebo injection. At a Boston site, the person donating was an adult of 18-55 years. Points from the study as a whole: The authors reported substantial breadth in spike-specific CD8+ and CD4+ T cell responses after vaccination. Breadth of non-spike TCRs did not differ between vaccinees and placebo recipients. Total T cell responses, in the TCR breadth and depth analyses, may have been underestimated.

The chain recombines TRBV10-1 with TRBJ2-6; D unclear. The starting material was peripheral blood, obtained in a trial of Ad26.COV2.S vaccine versus placebo. This TCR was recovered from a person between 18 and 65 years old who received the Ad26.COV2.S COVID-19 vaccine or a placebo. For the CDR3, the DNA is TGCGCCAGCAGTGAGTCGTTGGCTGGGGCCAACGTCCTGACTTTC. The encoded protein is CASSESLAGANVLTF.